One sample yielded the 30 T cell receptor beta chains listed below, sequenced in a study of CD8 T cells in ankylosing spondylitis. TCRdb recomputed calls from the 5' RACE reads with MiXCR, one row per CDR3 protein. The sample consists of 150,000 to 200,000 distinct CDR3 sequences, approximately 32% of them appearing once. Material: synovial fluid, either unsorted or a sorted T cell fraction (not recorded which). The receptors shown here come from a male donor with ankylosing spondylitis.

In its sample, this clonotype was seen a few times. The chain is built from TRBV5-6 and TRBJ2-3; TRBD1 aligns across 7 bases. The germline CDR1 and CDR2 sequences are SGHDT and YYEEEE. This CDR3 has 15 amino acids. J lost 2 bases, V lost 1 base, and 4 bases had no gene match. CDR3 DNA sequence: TGTGCCAGCAGCTTGACAGGGGCCGCCACAGATACGCAGTATTTT. It is translated as CASSLTGAATDTQYF.

This chain uses TRBV27 with TRBJ2-7; 8 bases match TRBD1. V shed 2 bases and J 8 bases; nucleotides not matched to a gene: 14. CDR1 MNHEY and CDR2 SMNVEV come from the germline V gene (reference sequence). This CDR3 has 16 residues. The CDR3 is CASSLAGGGQGGKQYF. In nucleotides, the CDR3 is TGTGCCAGCAGTTTAGCGGGCGGCGGACAGGGTGGGAAGCAGTACTTC.

V gene TRBV28 combines with J gene TRBJ1-1; D is ambiguous. The germline V gene encodes CDR1 MDHEN and CDR2 SYDVKM. Deletions cut 2 bases from V and 1 base from J, with 11 bases between. This CDR3 is 15 amino acids long. CDR3: CASSLLGAQNTEAFF. The CDR3 DNA follows: TGTGCCAGCAGTTTACTGGGCGCTCAGAACACTGAAGCTTTCTTT. The variable domain in full, with the rest retrieved from reference TRBV28 and TRBJ1-1, is DVKVTQSSRYLVKRTGEKVFLECVQDMDHENMFWYRQDPGLGLRLIYFSYDVKMKEKGDIPEGYSVSREKKERFSLILESASTNQTSMYLCASSLLGAQNTEAFFGQGTRLTVV.

This clonotype was detected a few times. J is TRBJ2-4 and V is TRBV12-3 or TRBV12-4; the match to TRBD2 covers 14 bases. V lost 5 bases and J lost 5; bases outside the gene matches: 11. The CDR3 has 18 amino acids. CDR3 sequence: CASSHTGTSGGQENIQYF. The CDR3 region has the DNA TGTGCCAGCAGTCACACCGGGACTAGCGGGGGTCAGGAAAACATTCAGTACTTC.

The chain employs TRBV12-3 or TRBV12-4 and TRBJ2-7; TRBD1 matches 7 bases. The V segment lost 5 bases and the J segment 0 bases; nucleotides outside the gene matches: 10. The CDR3 runs to 16 residues. The chain's CDR3 is CASSRDGTASSYEQYF. CDR3 nucleotides: TGTGCCAGCAGTCGTGACGGGACAGCGAGCTCCTACGAGCAGTACTTC.

CDR3 nucleotide sequence: TGTGCCACCAGTGATGCCCAGACTAGCACAGATACGCAGTATTTT. Translating it yields CATSDAQTSTDTQYF. The V and J genes are TRBV24-1 and TRBJ2-3, with D uncertain. The CDR3 totals 15 residues. Germline loops: CDR1 KGHDR, CDR2 SFDVKD. V gave up 3 bases and J gave up 0 bases, with 9 bases separating them.

This clonotype occurred a few times. The rearrangement links TRBV14 to TRBJ2-1, with a tentative D call TRBD2 (5 bases). Per germline, CDR1 SGHDN and CDR2 FVKESK. This CDR3 is 15 amino acids long. The ends were cut back, 5 bases at V and 3 bases at J, with 14 bases in the middle. The CDR3 region has the DNA TGTGCCAGCAGCTACGGGGAGCTTATCTACAATGAGCAGTTCTTC. Its protein product is CASSYGELIYNEQFF.

This clonotype turned up a few times. The chain employs TRBV7-2 and TRBJ2-5; D unresolved. V dropped 0 bases and J dropped 14 bases, with 13 bases sitting between them. The CDR3 is 12 residues long. Germline V gives CDR1 SGHTA, CDR2 FQGNSA. CDR3 region: CASSLARFGPYF. The DNA for the CDR3 is TGTGCCAGCAGCTTAGCCCGTTTCGGCCCTTACTTC.

This clonotype was counted ten times or more. CDR3: CASSLWGERAFF. The CDR3 region has the DNA TGTGCCAGCAGTTTATGGGGGGAGAGAGCTTTCTTT. V gene TRBV27 combines with J gene TRBJ1-1; tentative D call: TRBD1 (5 bases). The CDR3 loop spans 12 amino acids. CDR1 and CDR2 (germline): MNHEY, SMNVEV (reference sequence). The V end was cut by 1 base, the J end by 10 bases, with 10 bases between.

This clonotype was detected many times. The CDR3 DNA reads TGCAGTGCTAGAGTAGAGGGAAAGGGATTGACAGATACGCAGTATTTT. The encoded protein is CSARVEGKGLTDTQYF. The chain carries TRBV20-1 and TRBJ2-3; the D gene is possibly TRBD2 (5 bases). The CDR3 sequence is 16 residues long. The germline V gene encodes CDR1 DFQATT and CDR2 SNEGSKA (reference sequence). The germline V and J ends were trimmed by 1 base and 3 bases, with 17 bases remaining between them.

V is TRBV12-3 or TRBV12-4 and J is TRBJ1-3; no clear D gene. The V and J ends lost 3 bases and 0 bases respectively, with 6 bases between them. The CDR3 runs 14 residues. Here the CDR3 DNA reads TGTGCCAGCAGTTTCGCAGCCTCTGGAAACACCATATATTTT. Protein product: CASSFAASGNTIYF.

This clonotype was seen more than once but under ten times. The V and J genes are TRBV11-2 and TRBJ2-1; unclear D gene. V was pared by 1 base and J by 7 bases, with 5 bases between. CDR1 is SGHAT, CDR2 FQNNGV, per germline. The CDR3 extends over 12 amino acids. The CDR3 is CASSLARNEQFF. The CDR3, as DNA: TGTGCCAGCAGCTTAGCGAGGAATGAGCAGTTCTTC.

The J gene is TRBJ2-2, the V gene TRBV4-1; 10 bases map to TRBD1. The CDR3 has 16 residues. From germline, CDR1 is MGHRA and CDR2 YSYEKL. The junction had 4 bases not matched to a gene; V was cut back by 1 base and J by 5 bases. The chain's CDR3 is CASSQVRTGGTGELFF. CDR3 bases: TGCGCCAGCAGCCAAGTCAGGACAGGGGGGACCGGGGAGCTGTTTTTT.

This chain connects TRBV18 to TRBJ2-7; 9 bases map to TRBD1. Losses at the gene ends were 2 bases for V and 4 bases for J; bases not matched to a gene: 9. Germline CDR1 KGHSH, CDR2 LQKENI. The CDR3 loop spans 16 amino acids. The CDR3 spells CASSPALRDRAYEQYF. In DNA form, the CDR3 reads TGTGCCAGCTCACCAGCGCTCCGGGACAGGGCTTACGAGCAGTACTTC.

This chain connects TRBV4-2 to TRBJ1-6; no clear D gene. Per the germline V gene, CDR1 is LGHNA and CDR2 is YNFKEQ. The CDR3 length is 16 residues. V lost 0 bases and J lost 10, with 16 bases in between. The CDR3 here is CASSQETVGPRSPLHF. The CDR3 coding sequence is TGTGCCAGCAGCCAAGAAACCGTAGGACCGCGCTCACCCCTCCACTTT.

V gene TRBV12-3 or TRBV12-4 combines with J gene TRBJ2-5; TRBD1 agrees at 7 bases. The trim removed 4 bases at V and 3 bases at J, leaving 11 bases unmatched. This CDR3 has 16 residues. The chain's CDR3 is CASSSAQGGMEETQYF. CDR3 sequence (DNA): TGTGCCAGCAGTTCCGCCCAAGGGGGCATGGAAGAGACCCAGTACTTC.

This chain connects TRBV20-1 to TRBJ2-3; no firm D call. Germline V gives CDR1 DFQATT, CDR2 SNEGSKA (reference sequence). Trimming took 1 base from V and 0 from J, leaving 8 bases between them. The CDR3 length is 14 residues. CDR3 amino acids: CSARVAFSTDTQYF. CDR3 bases: TGCAGTGCTAGAGTAGCTTTTAGCACAGATACGCAGTATTTT.

The V call is TRBV5-6, the J call TRBJ1-2; the match to TRBD1 covers 9 bases. Germline-derived CDR1 and CDR2 are SGHDT and YYEEEE. The ends lost 2 bases at V and 8 bases at J; junction bases unmatched: 13. The CDR3 length is 16 residues. The DNA of the CDR3 is TGTGCCAGCAGCTTAACGGGACAGGGTCCTGGACGGGGCTACACCTTC. Translation gives CASSLTGQGPGRGYTF.

V and J are TRBV14 and TRBJ2-1; D is unresolved. Germline V lookup: CDR1 SGHDN, CDR2 FVKESK. Trimming removed 4 bases at V and 0 bases at J, with 10 bases between. The CDR3 loop spans 15 amino acids. CDR3 nucleotide sequence: TGTGCCAGCAGCCTAGGCAGTAACTCCTACAATGAGCAGTTCTTC. Protein product: CASSLGSNSYNEQFF.

The rearrangement joins TRBV5-5 to TRBJ2-6; no clear D. Germline CDR1 SGHKS, CDR2 YYEKEE (reference sequence). Trimming removed 4 bases at V and 9 bases at J, with 20 bases between. The CDR3 length is 16 residues. Here the CDR3 DNA reads TGTGCCAGCAGCCCCCGGTGGGCCTCAGACAACAACGTCCTGACTTTC. Protein: CASSPRWASDNNVLTF.

The J gene is TRBJ2-1, the V gene TRBV3-1; 7 bases agree with TRBD2. Germline CDR1 and CDR2: LGHDT and YNNKEL (reference sequence). V lost 7 bases, J lost 3 bases, and 6 bases stayed unmatched. The CDR3 sequence is 14 residues long. The CDR3 spells CASKERDLYNEQFF. The CDR3 nucleotides read TGTGCCAGCAAAGAGCGGGATCTCTACAATGAGCAGTTCTTC.

This chain uses TRBV2 with TRBJ1-5; 10 bases align to TRBD1. Germline V gives CDR1 SNHLY, CDR2 FYNNEI. The CDR3 is 17 amino acids. V shed 6 bases, J shed 5 bases, and the junction held 13 bases outside the gene matches. CDR3 DNA: TGTGCCAGCAGCGGGGGGGACAGGGGATCTAACGATCAGCCCCAGCATTTT. Its protein is CASSGGDRGSNDQPQHF.

This clonotype appeared a few times. The CDR3 DNA reads TGTGCCAGCAGCCCCCGGGCTAGCGGGGTGGAGACCCAGTACTTC. Its protein product is CASSPRASGVETQYF. V usage is TRBV7-2 and J usage is TRBJ2-5, with 9 nucleotides matching TRBD2. The CDR3 runs to 15 residues. The V gene end was trimmed by 5 bases and the J gene end by 5 bases; junction bases not matched to a gene: 9. From germline, CDR1 is SGHTA and CDR2 FQGNSA.

This chain uses TRBV4-2 with TRBJ2-4; 8 bases fit TRBD2. The CDR3 sequence is 14 residues long. Germline V gene lookup returns CDR1 LGHNA and CDR2 YNFKEQ. J gave up 7 bases and V 4 bases, and 6 bases lay outside the gene matches. In DNA, the CDR3 is TGTGCCAGCAGCCCCCAGCGGGGGAGGAACATTCAGTACTTC. Its protein product is CASSPQRGRNIQYF.

In the case of this clonotype: One end of the junction varies from germline; a read error may be responsible. The chain employs TRBV6-1 and TRBJ2-7; D may be TRBD1 (5 bases). The CDR3 has 15 residues. CDR1 is MNHNS and CDR2 is SASEGT in the germline V gene. CDR3: CASSEGAATTYEQYF. CDR3 DNA: TGTGCCAGCAGCGAAGGGGCAGCAACCACCTACGAGCAGTACTTC.

The V call is TRBV20-1, the J call TRBJ2-3; D is unresolved. V was pared by 3 bases and J by 0 bases, with 10 bases between. The CDR3 runs 14 residues. The V gene's germline CDR1 is DFQATT and CDR2 SNEGSKA (reference sequence). The CDR3 reads CSASGPASTDTQYF. DNA of the CDR3: TGCAGTGCTAGCGGGCCAGCTAGCACAGATACGCAGTATTTT.

CDR3 coding DNA: TGCGCCAGCAGCTTCGCTTTGGGACAGGGGCGGTACGAGCAGTACTTC. Residues: CASSFALGQGRYEQYF. The rearrangement joins TRBV5-1 to TRBJ2-7; 10 nucleotides match TRBD1. The junction had 9 bases not matched to a gene; V was cut back by 2 bases and J by 4 bases. Looked up from germline, CDR1 is SGHRS and CDR2 is YFSETQ. CDR3 length: 16 residues.

The chain is built from TRBV6-5 and TRBJ2-2; D unresolved. Per germline, CDR1 MNHEY and CDR2 SVGAGI. The CDR3 is 14 amino acids. V lost 4 bases and J lost 2, with 8 bases in between. This chain's CDR3 is CASSFKGNTGELFF. The CDR3, as DNA: TGTGCCAGCAGTTTCAAAGGAAACACCGGGGAGCTGTTTTTT.

This clonotype was counted a single time. The chain uses TRBV15 and TRBJ1-1; D is ambiguous. V dropped 3 bases and J dropped 1 base, with 12 bases sitting between them. The CDR3 contains 15 residues. The germline V gene encodes CDR1 LNHNV and CDR2 YYDKDF (reference sequence). The chain's CDR3 is CATSRVPWENTEAFF. In DNA form, the CDR3 reads TGTGCCACCAGCAGGGTTCCTTGGGAGAACACTGAAGCTTTCTTT.

The chain carries TRBV20-1 and TRBJ2-3; TRBD1 might be the D (6 bases). The germline V gene has CDR1 DFQATT and CDR2 SNEGSKA (reference sequence). The CDR3 sequence is 15 residues long. V lost 6 bases, J lost 0 bases, and 16 bases lay in between. CDR3 residues: CSAINREGSTDTQYF. The CDR3 region has the DNA TGCAGTGCCATAAACAGGGAAGGTAGCACAGATACGCAGTATTTT.